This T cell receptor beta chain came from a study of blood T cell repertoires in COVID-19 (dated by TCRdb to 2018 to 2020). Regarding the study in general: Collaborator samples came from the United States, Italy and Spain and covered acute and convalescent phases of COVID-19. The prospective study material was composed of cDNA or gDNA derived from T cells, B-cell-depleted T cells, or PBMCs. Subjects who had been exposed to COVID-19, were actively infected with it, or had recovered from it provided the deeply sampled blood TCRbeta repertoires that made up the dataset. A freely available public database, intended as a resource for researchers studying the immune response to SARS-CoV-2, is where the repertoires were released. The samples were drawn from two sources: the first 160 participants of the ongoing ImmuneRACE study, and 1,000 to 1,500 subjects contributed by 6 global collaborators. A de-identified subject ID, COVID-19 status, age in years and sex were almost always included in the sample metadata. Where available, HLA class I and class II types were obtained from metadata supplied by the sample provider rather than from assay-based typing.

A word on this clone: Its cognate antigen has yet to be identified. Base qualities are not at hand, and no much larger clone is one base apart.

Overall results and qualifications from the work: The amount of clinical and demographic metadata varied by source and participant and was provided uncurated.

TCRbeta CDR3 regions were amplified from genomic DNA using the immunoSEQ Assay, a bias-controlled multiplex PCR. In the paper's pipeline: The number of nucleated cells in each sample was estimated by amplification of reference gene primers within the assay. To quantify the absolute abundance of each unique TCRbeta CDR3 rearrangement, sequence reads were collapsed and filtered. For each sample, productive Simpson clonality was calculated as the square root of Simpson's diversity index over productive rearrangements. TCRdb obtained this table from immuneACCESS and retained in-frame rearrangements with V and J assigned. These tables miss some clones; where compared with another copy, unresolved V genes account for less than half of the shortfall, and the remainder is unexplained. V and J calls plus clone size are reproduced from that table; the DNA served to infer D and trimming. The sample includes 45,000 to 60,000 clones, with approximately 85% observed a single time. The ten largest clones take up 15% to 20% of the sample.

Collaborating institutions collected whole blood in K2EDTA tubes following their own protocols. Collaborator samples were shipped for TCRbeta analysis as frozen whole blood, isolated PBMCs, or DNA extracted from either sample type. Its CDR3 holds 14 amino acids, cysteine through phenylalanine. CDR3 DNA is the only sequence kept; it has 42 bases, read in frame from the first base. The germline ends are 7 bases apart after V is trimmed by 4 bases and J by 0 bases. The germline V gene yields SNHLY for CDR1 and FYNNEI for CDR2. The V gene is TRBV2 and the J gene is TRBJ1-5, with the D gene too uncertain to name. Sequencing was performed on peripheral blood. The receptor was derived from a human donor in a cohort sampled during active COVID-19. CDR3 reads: CASSGGSSNQPQHF. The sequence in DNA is TGTGCCAGCAGTGGAGGCAGTAGCAATCAGCCCCAGCATTTT.